This T cell receptor (beta chain) was sequenced for a study of T cells after posttransplantation cyclophosphamide (dated by TCRdb to 2015 to 2016). Context from the whole study: Using TRB sequencing, the study followed how the T cell repertoire rebuilt after myeloablative bone marrow transplantation with posttransplantation cyclophosphamide given as GVHD prophylaxis. Samples from around 40 PTCy-treated patients and under 20 related bone marrow donors of those patients were subjected to antigen receptor sequencing. Blood from all 35 or so PTCy patients with 1-year posttransplant specimens was subjected to TRB sequencing. In 3 patients, up to about 3 additional blood samples taken between 2 and 5.2 years after transplant also underwent TRB sequencing, as did pretransplant blood from several patients. Because TRA and TRB clonality correlated tightly in roughly nine samples, later TCR analyses were limited to TRB. Public TRB sequences were queried against a database of over 3,600 sequences associated with responses to pathogens, tumor antigens, self-antigens and alloantigens.

TRB sequencing used genomic DNA with the immunoSEQ assay at survey resolution or the hsTCRB kit. In the source study's methods: The immunoSEQ software handled the initial read processing, while the LymphoSeq R package was used for the repertoire analyses. Clonality was computed as 1 minus normalized Shannon entropy, and a Gini coefficient was also calculated for each TRB dataset. Phenotypes of unsorted samples were inferred by mapping TRB sequences from sorted subsets of the recipient or donor onto unsorted samples of the same recipient. TCRdb holds this immuneACCESS table with in-frame rearrangements only. Some clones are missing; in checked studies, unresolved V genes explain under half, and the rest has no known cause. V and J calls and clone size come straight from that table; D and trimming were deduced from the DNA. In this sample, about 25,000 clones appear, none counted once only. Clones ranked in the top ten supply 4.4% of the sample.

Study-wide conclusions, independent of this receptor: The TRB repertoires of T cells infiltrating skin or GI tract showed only limited overlap with the TRB repertoires of T cells in blood. Across 45 patients, recipient CMV seropositivity and CMV reactivation were highly associated with TRB clonality; PTCy diversity was similar to CNI/methotrexate controls. Donor-recipient similarity was low at 1-2 months but rose over the first year, and later blood repertoires were often dominated by donor CD8+ memory clones.

This clone was recorded at least ten times. Its antigen remains unidentified. No base quality information exists; no much larger clone differs at one position. The CDR3 covers 15 residues, taking in both the cysteine and the phenylalanine. Only the CDR3 portion is preserved as DNA: 45 bases, with reading frame beginning at the first base. The CDR1 and CDR2 encoded by the germline V gene are SNHLY and FYNNEI. Clipping removes 4 bases from V and 0 bases from J, with 5 as the unmatched junction base count. Peripheral blood samples were provided by related bone marrow donors on the day of marrow donation. Peripheral blood and bone marrow mononuclear cells were isolated by Ficoll-Hypaque density centrifugation and cryopreserved.

The TCR was taken from a woman between 45 and 60 years old in good health, CMV-negative, and a related stem cell transplant donor. The sequence links TRBV2 to TRBJ2-7; 8 central bases correspond to TRBD1. The sample taken for sequencing was PBMCs. DNA sequence: TGTGCCAGCAGTGTAGGAGGACAGGGCTCCTACGAGCAGTACTTC. This gives the protein CASSVGGQGSYEQYF.